Described below is a single T cell receptor beta chain sequence and its context. This sample was taken from a study of blood T cell repertoires in COVID-19. Study information: Sites in the United States, Italy and Spain provided acute and convalescent COVID-19 samples. Sample material is recorded as cDNA or gDNA derived from T cells, B-cell-depleted T cells, or PBMCs.

This CDR3 comprises 14 residues. With 0 bases clipped from V and 10 bases from J, the junction kept 4 bases outside the gene matches. The germline CDR1 and CDR2 sequences are SGHTA and FQGTGA. As originally analysed: Reference gene primer amplification in the assay estimated nucleated cell counts. Data came from immunoSEQ multiplex PCR; TCRdb stores just in-frame clones and leaves some out. V, J and clone size reflect that table, while D and trimming were determined from the DNA. This sample has approximately 360,000 clones, with roughly 89% found just once. Sequences were obtained from peripheral blood. V and J are TRBV7-3 and TRBJ2-1; 9 positions match TRBD2. The clonotype was recovered from a man aged 18 to 30 with active or convalescent COVID-19. This CDR3 reads CASSLTSGSREQFF. The CDR3 DNA reads as TGTGCCAGCAGCTTAACTAGCGGGAGTAGGGAGCAGTTCTTC.